The 30 T cell receptor beta chains reported below all come from one sample, sequenced in a study of T-cell reconstitution after alpha-beta-depleted transplantation in children. Unique molecular identifiers were incorporated into the prepared TCRbeta library. TCRdb passed the PCR reads through MiXCR, listing each CDR3 protein once. The table has about 540,000 distinct CDR3 sequences, roughly 18% seen once. Specimen: PBMCs from the stem cell graft donor, collected from the stem cell graft. The receptor set was obtained from a human donor who donated a stem cell graft to a child with acute lymphoblastic leukemia.

For this clonotype: Relative to the germline gene, one junction end is altered; a read error may explain this. The V call is TRBV5-1, the J call TRBJ1-4; D is undetermined. The CDR3 is 16 residues long. CDR1 and CDR2 from the germline V gene are SGHRS and YFSETQ. The CDR3 DNA sequence: TGCGCCAGCAGCCCCTCCGGCCAGGAGAGAAATGAAAAACCGTTTTTT. Amino acids: CASSPSGQERNEKPFF.

This clonotype has just a few counts. V usage is TRBV21-1 and J usage is TRBJ2-1; the table names TRBD2, a call not compared with the DNA. TRBV21-1 is a pseudogene. The CDR3 has 15 amino acids. CDR3 sequence: CASFDRQRVINEQFF. The CDR3, as DNA: TGTGCCAGCTTCGACCGCCAGCGGGTCATCAATGAGCAGTTCTTC.

J is TRBJ2-2 and V is TRBV10-3; unclear D gene. V shed 2 bases and J shed 4 bases, with 5 bases lying between them. This CDR3 region has 13 residues. Germline V gene sequence: CDR1 ENHRY, CDR2 SYGVKD. CDR3 loop: CAISEDPTGELFF. CDR3 sequence (DNA): TGTGCCATCAGTGAGGATCCCACCGGGGAGCTGTTTTTT.

This clonotype was seen at least ten times. The genes are TRBV12-3 or TRBV12-4 and TRBJ1-3; 7 bases are shared with TRBD1. The CDR3 extends over 15 amino acids. V gave up 3 bases and J gave up 2 bases; unmatched junction bases: 4. In nucleotides, the CDR3 is TGTGCCAGCAGTTTGCAAGGGGGCCCTGGAAACACCATATATTTT. This sequence encodes CASSLQGGPGNTIYF.

The chain joins TRBV5-1 to TRBJ2-3; 9 bases map to TRBD1. After removal of 4 bases from V and 7 bases from J, the junction contained 7 bases not matched to a gene. This CDR3 comprises 14 residues. Germline V gives CDR1 SGHRS, CDR2 YFSETQ. DNA for the CDR3: TGCGCCAGCAGCCCCGGGACAGGGACAAATACGCAGTATTTT. Translating gives CASSPGTGTNTQYF.

V is TRBV20-1 and J is TRBJ1-4; TRBD1 aligns across 9 bases. CDR3 length equals 14 residues. The J segment lost 6 bases and the V segment lost 2 bases, leaving 4 bases of the junction unmatched. CDR1 is DFQATT and CDR2 is SNEGSKA in the germline V gene (reference sequence). DNA of the CDR3: TGCAGTGCTAGAAGGGACAGGGTGGATGAAAAACTGTTTTTT. Translation gives CSARRDRVDEKLFF.

The chain recombines TRBV6-1 with TRBJ2-6, with D uncertain. The CDR3 length is 14 residues. V dropped 6 bases and J dropped 1 base, with 7 bases sitting between them. CDR1 is MNHNS, CDR2 SASEGT, per germline. This CDR3 reads CASRGGSGANVLTF. CDR3 nucleotide sequence: TGTGCCAGCAGGGGTGGTTCTGGGGCCAACGTCCTGACTTTC.

There are a few counts of this clonotype. The V call is TRBV4-1, the J call TRBJ2-1, with 7 positions matching TRBD2. V shed 4 bases, J shed 3 bases, and the junction held 6 bases outside the gene matches. The CDR3 extends over 15 amino acids. Germline lookup yields CDR1 MGHRA and CDR2 YSYEKL. The DNA for the CDR3 is TGCGCCAGCAGCCGCGGACTAGGGGACTACAATGAGCAGTTCTTC. This sequence encodes CASSRGLGDYNEQFF.

This clonotype was seen more than once but under ten times. The CDR3 bases are TGTGCCAGCAGCTTACGGCAGGGGGCCGAAAACACTGAAGCTTTCTTT. It is translated as CASSLRQGAENTEAFF. This rearrangement joins TRBV7-9 to TRBJ1-1, with 8 nucleotides matching TRBD1. This CDR3 is built from 16 residues. Germline values: CDR1 SEHNR, CDR2 FQNEAQ (reference sequence). Losses at the gene ends were 2 bases for V and 2 bases for J; bases not matched to a gene: 7.

This clonotype was recorded at least ten times. The chain employs TRBV4-1 and TRBJ2-6; D perhaps matches TRBD1 (5 bases). This CDR3 spans 18 amino acids. Trimming pared 0 bases from V and 3 bases from J, leaving 15 bases between. Germline assignment: CDR1 MGHRA and CDR2 YSYEKL. This chain's CDR3 is CASSQDPGYFFGANVLTF. CDR3 nucleotide sequence: TGCGCCAGCAGCCAAGATCCAGGGTACTTCTTTGGGGCCAACGTCCTGACTTTC.

The J gene is TRBJ2-7, the V gene TRBV27, with 7 positions matching TRBD1. Germline V gene lookup returns CDR1 MNHEY and CDR2 SMNVEV (reference sequence). CDR3 length: 15 amino acids. Trimming removed 5 bases from V and 6 bases from J; junction bases left unmatched: 13. The CDR3 DNA sequence: TGTGCCAGCAGTCCAAACCCGGGACAGTCAAGCGAGCAGTACTTC. Translated: CASSPNPGQSSEQYF.

This clonotype was recorded a few times. This chain connects TRBV6-1 to TRBJ2-7; 8 positions agree with TRBD2. The germline CDR1 and CDR2 sequences are MNHNS and SASEGT. V trimming: 4 bases; J trimming: 2 bases; junction bases outside the gene matches: 7. The CDR3 has 15 amino acids. The CDR3 protein is CASSVQRESPYEQYF. The CDR3 region has the DNA TGTGCCAGCAGTGTTCAGCGGGAGTCCCCCTACGAGCAGTACTTC.

There are many counts of this clonotype. J is TRBJ1-1 and V is TRBV29-1, with D tentatively TRBD1 (6 bases). V shed 4 bases and J shed 4 bases, with 7 bases lying between them. Germline V CDR1 and CDR2: SQVTM, ANQGSEA. CDR3 length: 11 residues. The CDR3 nucleotides are TGCAGCGTTGTGACAGGCACTGAAGCTTTCTTT. It encodes CSVVTGTEAFF.

This clonotype was found a few times. The chain is built from TRBV29-1 and TRBJ2-6; D is unclear. Germline V gives CDR1 SQVTM, CDR2 ANQGSEA. The V end was cut by 3 bases, the J end by 0 bases, with 3 bases between. The CDR3 extends over 13 amino acids. The CDR3 loop reads CSVDISGANVLTF. CDR3 nucleotides: TGCAGCGTTGATATCTCTGGGGCCAACGTCCTGACTTTC.

Points on this clonotype: One end of the junction varies from germline; a read error may be responsible. The chain couples TRBV7-3 to TRBJ2-2; weak D call: TRBD2 (6 bases). The CDR3 runs to 14 residues. The germline V gene has CDR1 SGHTA and CDR2 FQGTGA. The CDR3 nucleotides are TGTGCCAGCAGGACACGGGGGTACACCGGGGAGCTGTTTTTC. The encoded protein is CASRTRGYTGELFF.

This clonotype appeared many times. The chain employs TRBV7-9 and TRBJ2-3; D is unresolved. The CDR3 runs 13 residues. V was trimmed by 4 bases and J by 2 bases, leaving 7 bases between them. Germline V gene data show CDR1 as SEHNR and CDR2 as FQNEAQ (reference sequence). CDR3 DNA sequence: TGTGCCAGCAGCTCCCTACCCACAGATACGCAGTATTTT. Translated: CASSSLPTDTQYF.

This chain links TRBV14 with TRBJ1-5; 7 bases match TRBD1. Germline trimming cut 4 bases from V and 4 bases from J; bases unmatched to any gene: 10. CDR3 length equals 16 residues. Germline CDR1 reads SGHDN; CDR2 reads FVKESK. Here the CDR3 reads CASSPGGQGGNQPQHF. CDR3 nucleotide sequence: TGTGCCAGCAGCCCCGGGGGGCAGGGGGGAAATCAGCCCCAGCATTTT.

Only a few counts were recorded for this clonotype. The V and J genes are TRBV5-1 and TRBJ2-5; 9 positions match TRBD2. The CDR3 runs to 16 residues. With V trimmed by 0 bases and J by 1 base, 4 bases remained unmatched. CDR1 and CDR2 (germline): SGHRS, YFSETQ. CDR3: CASSLVAGGSQETQYF. CDR3 bases: TGCGCCAGCAGCTTGGTTGCGGGAGGGAGCCAAGAGACCCAGTACTTC.

The chain uses TRBV6-1 and TRBJ2-7, with 7 bases aligning to TRBD1. J lost 5 bases, V lost 7 bases, and 8 bases had no gene match. This CDR3 comprises 13 residues. Germline V gene sequence: CDR1 MNHNS, CDR2 SASEGT. The CDR3 protein is CASNRQGGDEQYF. The DNA of the CDR3 is TGTGCCAGCAACCGACAGGGCGGAGACGAGCAGTACTTC.

CDR3 sequence reads: CASSYKEGRNYGYTF. The CDR3 coding sequence is TGTGCCAGCAGTTACAAGGAGGGAAGAAACTATGGCTACACCTTC. J is TRBJ1-2 and V is TRBV6-5; no definite D call. V lost 2 bases to trimming and J lost 2 bases, with 12 bases between them. The length of the CDR3 is 15 residues. The V gene's germline CDR1 is MNHEY and CDR2 SVGAGI.

Only a few counts were recorded for this clonotype. V is TRBV24-1 and J is TRBJ2-1, with a weak D call TRBD1 (6 bases). V shed 5 bases and J shed 0 bases, with 13 bases lying between them. Germline V lookup: CDR1 KGHDR, CDR2 SFDVKD. The CDR3 runs 16 residues. CDR3 DNA sequence: TGTGCCACCAGTGCCACCGGACAGAGCTCCTACAATGAGCAGTTCTTC. It encodes CATSATGQSSYNEQFF.

The table lists this clonotype with a few counts. The chain couples TRBV5-1 to TRBJ1-4; D uncertain. Trimming removed 0 bases at V and 4 bases at J, with 10 bases between. Germline-derived CDR1 and CDR2 are SGHRS and YFSETQ. The CDR3 runs 15 residues. Here the CDR3 reads CASSLGAGINEKLFF. CDR3 nucleotides: TGCGCCAGCAGCTTGGGGGCGGGGATTAATGAAAAACTGTTTTTT.

This clonotype was observed a few times. The rearrangement links TRBV6-2 or TRBV6-3 to TRBJ1-1; 7 bases are a match to TRBD1. The CDR3 extends over 15 amino acids. Germline V lookup: CDR1 MNHEY, CDR2 SVGEGT. After removal of 2 bases from V and 0 bases from J, the junction contained 3 bases not matched to a gene. CDR3 DNA: TGTGCCAGCAGTTACCCAGGGGGAGTGAACACTGAAGCTTTCTTT. It translates to CASSYPGGVNTEAFF.

This clonotype was counted only a few times. The V call is TRBV5-5, the J call TRBJ2-7; no definite D call. In germline, CDR1 is SGHKS, CDR2 YYEKEE (reference sequence). CDR3 length: 14 residues. The V end was cut by 4 bases, the J end by 5 bases, with 16 bases between. CDR3 DNA: TGTGCCAGCAGCCTTCAAGGGTGGTGGGACGAGCAGTACTTC. Residues: CASSLQGWWDEQYF.

This clonotype was detected only a few times. The rearrangement joins TRBV5-1 to TRBJ2-1; D is unclear. The CDR3 is 14 residues long. Germline CDR1 is SGHRS and CDR2 is YFSETQ. The V and J ends lost 0 bases and 9 bases respectively, with 13 bases between them. The CDR3 DNA follows: TGCGCCAGCAGCTTGGAGGTGGGCTGGGTTGAGCAGTTCTTC. Its translation is CASSLEVGWVEQFF.

This chain uses TRBV3-1 with TRBJ2-4; 16 nucleotides match TRBD2. CDR1 LGHDT and CDR2 YNNKEL come from the germline V gene (reference sequence). Trimming at V came to 8 bases and at J to 8 bases, leaving 9 bases not matched to a gene. This CDR3 region has 16 residues. The CDR3 is CASGTSGRGTRDIQYF. The CDR3, as DNA: TGTGCCAGCGGGACTAGCGGGAGGGGGACTCGAGACATTCAGTACTTC.

Only a few counts were recorded for this clonotype. The chain carries TRBV10-3 and TRBJ2-3, with 13 bases identical to TRBD2. The CDR3 runs to 18 residues. Germline V gives CDR1 ENHRY, CDR2 SYGVKD. Trimming removed 0 bases from V and 2 bases from J; junction bases left unmatched: 5. The DNA of the CDR3 is TGTGCCATCAGTGAGTCTGGAGGGACTAGCGGGATCACAGATACGCAGTATTTT. Residues: CAISESGGTSGITDTQYF.

The chain uses TRBV27 and TRBJ2-1; D call uncertain. Germline values: CDR1 MNHEY, CDR2 SMNVEV (reference sequence). The CDR3 is 18 residues long. V was cut by 3 bases and J by 1 base, with 19 bases left in between. This chain's CDR3 is CASSFDMRPSYSYNEQFF. Here the CDR3 DNA reads TGTGCCAGCAGTTTCGATATGCGGCCCAGTTATTCCTACAATGAGCAGTTCTTC.

This clonotype was found a few times. The chain employs TRBV7-2 and TRBJ1-2, with D uncertain. V lost 3 bases to trimming and J lost 1 base, with 12 bases between them. This CDR3 contains 15 residues. Germline-derived CDR1 and CDR2 are SGHTA and FQGNSA. CDR3: CASSFHRAFNYGYTF. DNA for the CDR3: TGTGCCAGCAGCTTCCACAGAGCCTTTAACTATGGCTACACCTTC.

J is TRBJ2-5 and V is TRBV20-1, with 12 bases that match TRBD1. The germline gives CDR1 DFQATT, CDR2 SNEGSKA (reference sequence). This CDR3 spans 14 amino acids. The V segment lost 3 bases and the J segment 5 bases; nucleotides outside the gene matches: 4. CDR3 in DNA: TGCAGTGCTAGTGGGACAGGGGGCGCGGAGACCCAGTACTTC. This sequence encodes CSASGTGGAETQYF.